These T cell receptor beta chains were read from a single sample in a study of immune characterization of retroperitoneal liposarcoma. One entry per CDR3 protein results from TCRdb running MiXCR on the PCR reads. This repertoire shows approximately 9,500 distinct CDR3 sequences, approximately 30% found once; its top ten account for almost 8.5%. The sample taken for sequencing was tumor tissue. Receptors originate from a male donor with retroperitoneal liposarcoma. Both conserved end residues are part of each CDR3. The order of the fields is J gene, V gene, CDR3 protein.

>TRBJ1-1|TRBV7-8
CASSFRTGLMNTEAFF
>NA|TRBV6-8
CASSPGLGAYEQYF
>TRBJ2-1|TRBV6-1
CASSPWDRVSYEQFF
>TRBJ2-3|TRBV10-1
CASSEFQGVPPDTQYF
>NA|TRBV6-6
CASSYGGSSYNEQYF
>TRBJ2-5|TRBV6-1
CASSERVLAGVNEQYF
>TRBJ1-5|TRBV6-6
CASRYSVHQNQPQHF
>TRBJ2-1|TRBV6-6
CASSYSPTGAGETQFF
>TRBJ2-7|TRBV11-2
CASSLDQPGQRSYEQYF
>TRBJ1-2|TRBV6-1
CASSRGQNNYGYTF
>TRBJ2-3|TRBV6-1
CASSEGFVFQGSTDTQYF
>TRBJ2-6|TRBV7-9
CASSRGGYGANVLTF
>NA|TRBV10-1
CASSESNPGREQFF
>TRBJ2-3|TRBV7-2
CASSPYTDTQYF
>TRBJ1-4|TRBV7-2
CASSFSGPNEKLFF
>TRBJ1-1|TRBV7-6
CASSPGPGGAFF
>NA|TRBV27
CASSLLHGDEQYF
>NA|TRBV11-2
CASSFGTASYEQYF
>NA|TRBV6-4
CASSVDREGEQYF
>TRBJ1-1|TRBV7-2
CASSWGLGNTEAFF
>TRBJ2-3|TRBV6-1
CASRQGSGRGDTQYF
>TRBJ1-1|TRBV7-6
CASREGGEGTEAFF
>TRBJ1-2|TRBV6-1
CATGGTDGYTF
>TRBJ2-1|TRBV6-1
CASRNPGLHNEEYF
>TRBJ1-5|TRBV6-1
CASSYSRNQPQHF
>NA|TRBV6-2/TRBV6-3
CASSPIVTSGVREQFF
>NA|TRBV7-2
CASSPLYGAYNEQYF
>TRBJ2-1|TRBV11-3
CASSRGTSWTQFF